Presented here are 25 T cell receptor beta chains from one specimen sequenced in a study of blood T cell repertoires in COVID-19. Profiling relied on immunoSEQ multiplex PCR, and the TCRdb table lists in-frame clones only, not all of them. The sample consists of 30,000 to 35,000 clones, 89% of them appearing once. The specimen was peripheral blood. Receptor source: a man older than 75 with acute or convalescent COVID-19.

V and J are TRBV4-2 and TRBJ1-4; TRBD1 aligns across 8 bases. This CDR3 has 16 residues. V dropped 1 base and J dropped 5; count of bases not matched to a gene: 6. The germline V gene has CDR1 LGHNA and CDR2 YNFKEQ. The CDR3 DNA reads TGTGCCAGCAGCCAAGGGTCGGGACAGGAGAATGAAAAACTGTTTTTT. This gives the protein CASSQGSGQENEKLFF.

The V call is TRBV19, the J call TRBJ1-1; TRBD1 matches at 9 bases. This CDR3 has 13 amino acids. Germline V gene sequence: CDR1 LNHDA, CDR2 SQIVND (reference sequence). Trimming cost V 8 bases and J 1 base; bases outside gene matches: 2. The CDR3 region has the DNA TGTGCCAGTGGGACAGGGACGAACACTGAAGCTTTCTTT. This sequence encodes CASGTGTNTEAFF.

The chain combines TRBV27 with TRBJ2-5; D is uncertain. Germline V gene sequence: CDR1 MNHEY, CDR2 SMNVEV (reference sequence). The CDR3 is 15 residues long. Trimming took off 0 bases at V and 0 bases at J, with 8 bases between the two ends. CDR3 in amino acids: CASSLSWQNQETQYF. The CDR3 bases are TGTGCCAGCAGTTTATCCTGGCAAAACCAAGAGACCCAGTACTTC.

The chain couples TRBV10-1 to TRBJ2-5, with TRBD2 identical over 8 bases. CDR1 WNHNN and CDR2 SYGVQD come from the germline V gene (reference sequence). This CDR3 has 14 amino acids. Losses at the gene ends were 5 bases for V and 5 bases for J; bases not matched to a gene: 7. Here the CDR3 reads CASSSREGRETQYF. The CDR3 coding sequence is TGCGCCAGCAGTTCCCGGGAGGGCCGGGAGACCCAGTACTTC.

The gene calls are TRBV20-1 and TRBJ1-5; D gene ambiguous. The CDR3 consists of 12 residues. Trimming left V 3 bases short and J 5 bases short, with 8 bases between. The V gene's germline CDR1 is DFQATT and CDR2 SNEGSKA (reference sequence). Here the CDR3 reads CSASPSDQPQHF. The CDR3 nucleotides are TGCAGTGCTAGTCCCAGCGATCAGCCCCAGCATTTT.

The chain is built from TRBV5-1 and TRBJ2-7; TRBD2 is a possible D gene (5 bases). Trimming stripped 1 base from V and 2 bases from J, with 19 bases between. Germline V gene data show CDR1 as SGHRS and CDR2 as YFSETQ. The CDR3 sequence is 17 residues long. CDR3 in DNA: TGCGCCAGCAGCTTGATCCCCGGGGTCACTGGGGCCTACGAGCAGTACTTC. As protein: CASSLIPGVTGAYEQYF.

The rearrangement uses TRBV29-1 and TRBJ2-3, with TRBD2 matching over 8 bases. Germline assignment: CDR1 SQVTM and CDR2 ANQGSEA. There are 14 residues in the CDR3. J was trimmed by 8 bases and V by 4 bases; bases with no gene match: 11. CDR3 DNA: TGCAGCGTTGGATGGGAGCGGGAGAGAGGTACGCAGTATTTT. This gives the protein CSVGWERERGTQYF.

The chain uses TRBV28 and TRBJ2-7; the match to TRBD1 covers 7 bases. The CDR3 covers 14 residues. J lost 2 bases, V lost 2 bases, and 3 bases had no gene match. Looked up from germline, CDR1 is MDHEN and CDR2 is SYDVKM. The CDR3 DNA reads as TGTGCCAGCAGTTTAGGGCAGGGGGCCTACGAGCAGTACTTC. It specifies CASSLGQGAYEQYF. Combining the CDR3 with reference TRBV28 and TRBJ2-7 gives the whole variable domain DVKVTQSSRYLVKRTGEKVFLECVQDMDHENMFWYRQDPGLGLRLIYFSYDVKMKEKGDIPEGYSVSREKKERFSLILESASTNQTSMYLCASSLGQGAYEQYFGPGTRLTVT.

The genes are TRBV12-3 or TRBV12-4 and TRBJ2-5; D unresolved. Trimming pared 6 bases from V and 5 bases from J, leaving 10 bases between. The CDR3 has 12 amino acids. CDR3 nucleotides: TGTGCCAGCAGCTCCCGTCGGGAGACCCAGTACTTC. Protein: CASSSRRETQYF.

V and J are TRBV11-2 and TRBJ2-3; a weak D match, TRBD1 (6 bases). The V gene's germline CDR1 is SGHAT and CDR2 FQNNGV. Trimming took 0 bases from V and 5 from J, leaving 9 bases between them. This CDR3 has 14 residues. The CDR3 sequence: CASSLDAGVDTQYF. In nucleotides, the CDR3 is TGTGCCAGCAGCTTAGATGCAGGGGTAGATACGCAGTATTTT.

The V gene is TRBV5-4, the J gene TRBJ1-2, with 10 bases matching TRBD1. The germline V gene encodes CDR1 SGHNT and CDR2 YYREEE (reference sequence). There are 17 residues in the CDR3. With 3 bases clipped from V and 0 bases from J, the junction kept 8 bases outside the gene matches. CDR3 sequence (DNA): TGTGCCAGCAGCTCGGGGGGACAGGGGTATTCTAACTATGGCTACACCTTC. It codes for CASSSGGQGYSNYGYTF.

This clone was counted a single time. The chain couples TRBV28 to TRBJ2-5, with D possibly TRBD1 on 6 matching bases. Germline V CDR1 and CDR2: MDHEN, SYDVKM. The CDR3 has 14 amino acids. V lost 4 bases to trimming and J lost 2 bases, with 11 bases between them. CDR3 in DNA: TGTGCCAGCAGTTCCCATCAGGGGCAAGAGACCCAGTACTTC. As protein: CASSSHQGQETQYF.

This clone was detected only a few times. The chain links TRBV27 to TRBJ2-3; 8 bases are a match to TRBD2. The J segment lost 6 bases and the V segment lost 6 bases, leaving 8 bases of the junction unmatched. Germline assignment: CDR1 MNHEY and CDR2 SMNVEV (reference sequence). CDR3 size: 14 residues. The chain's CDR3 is CASSHPGGLDTQYF. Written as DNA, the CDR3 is TGTGCCAGCAGCCACCCGGGAGGGCTTGATACGCAGTATTTT.

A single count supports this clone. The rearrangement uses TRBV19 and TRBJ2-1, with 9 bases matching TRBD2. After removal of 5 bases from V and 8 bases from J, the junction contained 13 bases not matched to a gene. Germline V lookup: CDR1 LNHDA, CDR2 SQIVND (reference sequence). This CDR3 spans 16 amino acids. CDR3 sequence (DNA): TGTGCCAGTAGTCCGGGTCCCGGGACTAGCAAAGATGAGCAGTTCTTC. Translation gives CASSPGPGTSKDEQFF.

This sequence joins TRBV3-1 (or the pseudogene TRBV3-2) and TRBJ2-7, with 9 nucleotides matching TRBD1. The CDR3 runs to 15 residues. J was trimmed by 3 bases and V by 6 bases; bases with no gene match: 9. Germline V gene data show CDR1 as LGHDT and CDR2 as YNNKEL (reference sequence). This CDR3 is CASSKPGQGSYEQYF. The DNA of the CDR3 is TGTGCCAGCAGTAAACCGGGACAGGGTAGCTACGAGCAGTACTTC.

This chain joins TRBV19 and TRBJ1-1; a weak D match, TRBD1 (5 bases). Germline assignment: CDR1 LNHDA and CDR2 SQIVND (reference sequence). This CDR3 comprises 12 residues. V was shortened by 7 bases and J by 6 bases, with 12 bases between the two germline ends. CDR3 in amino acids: CASTTRGSEAFF. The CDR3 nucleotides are TGTGCCAGTACTACCCGGGGGTCTGAAGCTTTCTTT. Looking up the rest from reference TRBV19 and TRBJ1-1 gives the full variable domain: DGGITQSPKYLFRKEGQNVTLSCEQNLNHDAMYWYRQDPGQGLRLIYYSQIVNDFQKGDIAEGYSVSREKKESFPLTVTSAQKNPTAFYLCASTTRGSEAFFGQGTRLTVV.

This CDR3 reads CASSLVPGLIHGIQYF. In nucleotides, the CDR3 is TGTGCCAGCAGTTTGGTCCCCGGCCTAATTCACGGGATTCAGTACTTC. This sequence joins TRBV28 and TRBJ2-4; D is unresolved. In germline, CDR1 is MDHEN, CDR2 SYDVKM. The CDR3 covers 16 residues. The germline V and J ends were trimmed by 3 bases and 10 bases, with 22 bases remaining between them.

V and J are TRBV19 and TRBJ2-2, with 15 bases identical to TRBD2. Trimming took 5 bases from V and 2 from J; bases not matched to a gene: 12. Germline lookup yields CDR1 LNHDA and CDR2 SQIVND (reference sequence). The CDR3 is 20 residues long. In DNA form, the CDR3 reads TGTGCCAGTAGTCCTCCACCGGGACTAGCGGGAGGACCCAACACCGGGGAGCTGTTTTTT. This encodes CASSPPPGLAGGPNTGELFF.

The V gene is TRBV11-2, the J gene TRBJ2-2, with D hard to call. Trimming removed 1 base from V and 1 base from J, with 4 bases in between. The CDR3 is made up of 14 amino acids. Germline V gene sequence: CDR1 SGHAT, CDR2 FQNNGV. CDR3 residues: CASSLVLNTGELFF. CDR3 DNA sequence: TGTGCCAGCAGCTTAGTCCTGAACACCGGGGAGCTGTTTTTT.

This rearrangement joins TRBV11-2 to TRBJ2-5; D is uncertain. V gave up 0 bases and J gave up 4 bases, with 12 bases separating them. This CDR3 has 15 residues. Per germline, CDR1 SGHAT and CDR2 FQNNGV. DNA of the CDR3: TGTGCCAGCAGCTTAGAAGAGTGGGCCGGAGAGACCCAGTACTTC. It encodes CASSLEEWAGETQYF.

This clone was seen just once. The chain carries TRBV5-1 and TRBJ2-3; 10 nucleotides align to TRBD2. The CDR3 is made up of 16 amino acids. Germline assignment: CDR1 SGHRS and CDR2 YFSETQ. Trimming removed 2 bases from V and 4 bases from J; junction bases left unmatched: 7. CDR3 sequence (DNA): TGCGCCAGCAGCTTAAGAACTAGCGGGATTTCAGATACGCAGTATTTT. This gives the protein CASSLRTSGISDTQYF.

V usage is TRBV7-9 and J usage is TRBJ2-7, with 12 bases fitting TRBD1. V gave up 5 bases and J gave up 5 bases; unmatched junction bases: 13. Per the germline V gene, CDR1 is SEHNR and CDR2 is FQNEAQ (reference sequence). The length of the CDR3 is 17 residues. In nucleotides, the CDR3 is TGTGCCAGCAGCCCTACTCACCCGGGACAGGGGGCCGACGAGCAGTACTTC. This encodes CASSPTHPGQGADEQYF.

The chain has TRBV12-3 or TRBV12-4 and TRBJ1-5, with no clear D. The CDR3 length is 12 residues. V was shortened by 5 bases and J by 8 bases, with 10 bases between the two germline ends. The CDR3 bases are TGTGCCAGCAGTCCCTACGGGGAGCCCCAGCATTTT. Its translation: CASSPYGEPQHF.

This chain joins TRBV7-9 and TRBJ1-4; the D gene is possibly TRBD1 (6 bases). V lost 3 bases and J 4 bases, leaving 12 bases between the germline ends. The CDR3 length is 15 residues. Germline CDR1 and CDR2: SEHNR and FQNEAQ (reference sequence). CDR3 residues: CASSFPTGLNEKLFF. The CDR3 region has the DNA TGTGCCAGCAGCTTCCCGACAGGCCTTAATGAAAAACTGTTTTTT. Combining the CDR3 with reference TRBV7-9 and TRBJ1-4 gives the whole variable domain DTGVSQNPRHKITKRGQNVTFRCDPISEHNRLYWYRQTLGQGPEFLTYFQNEAQLEKSRLLSDRFSAERPKGSFSTLEIQRTEQGDSAMYLCASSFPTGLNEKLFFGSGTQLSVL.

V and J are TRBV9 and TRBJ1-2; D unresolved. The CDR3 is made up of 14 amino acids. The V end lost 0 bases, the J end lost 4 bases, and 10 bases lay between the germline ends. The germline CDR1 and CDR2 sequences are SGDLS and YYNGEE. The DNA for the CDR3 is TGTGCCAGCAGCGTAGTGGAGGGCGTCTATGGCTACACCTTC. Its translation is CASSVVEGVYGYTF. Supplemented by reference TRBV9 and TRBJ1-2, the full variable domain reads DSGVTQTPKHLITATGQRVTLRCSPRSGDLSVYWYQQSLDQGLQFLIQYYNGEERAKGNILERFSAQQFPDLHSELNLSSLELGDSALYFCASSVVEGVYGYTFGSGTRLTVV.